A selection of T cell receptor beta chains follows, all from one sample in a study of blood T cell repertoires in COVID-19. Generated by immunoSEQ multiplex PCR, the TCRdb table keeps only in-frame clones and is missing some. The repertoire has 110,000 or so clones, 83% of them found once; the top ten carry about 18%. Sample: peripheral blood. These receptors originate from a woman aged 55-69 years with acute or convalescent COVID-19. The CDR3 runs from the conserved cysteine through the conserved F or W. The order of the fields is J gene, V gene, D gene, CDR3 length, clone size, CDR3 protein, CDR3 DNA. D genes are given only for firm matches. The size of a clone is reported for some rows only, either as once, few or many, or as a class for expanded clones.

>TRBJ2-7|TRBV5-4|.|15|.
CASSLGSALSYEQYF
TGTGCCAGCAGCTTGGGGAGCGCACTCTCCTACGAGCAGTACTTC
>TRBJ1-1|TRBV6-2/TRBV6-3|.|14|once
CASSHLTENTEAFF
TGTGCCAGCAGTCACCTAACAGAGAACACTGAAGCTTTCTTT
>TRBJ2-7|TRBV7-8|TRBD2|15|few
CASSLVLAGVYEQYF
TGTGCCAGCAGCTTAGTCCTAGCGGGGGTCTACGAGCAGTACTTC
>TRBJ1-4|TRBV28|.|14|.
CASRSGLRAEKLFF
TGTGCCAGCCGCTCCGGACTCCGAGCCGAAAAACTGTTTTTT
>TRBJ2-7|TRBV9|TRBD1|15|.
CASSVGGTGSYEQYF
TGTGCCAGCAGCGTAGGAGGGACAGGTTCGTACGAGCAGTACTTC
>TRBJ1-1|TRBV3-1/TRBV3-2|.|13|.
CASSQDQTGEAFF
TGTGCCAGCAGCCAAGATCAGACGGGGGAAGCTTTCTTT
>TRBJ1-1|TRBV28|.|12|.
CASRVVGKGAFF
TGTGCCAGCAGGGTGGTCGGGAAGGGAGCTTTCTTT
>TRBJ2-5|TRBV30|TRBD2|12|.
CAGAWEGETQYF
TGTGCCGGCGCATGGGAGGGAGAGACCCAGTACTTC
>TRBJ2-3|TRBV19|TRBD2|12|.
CASKAGGDTQYF
TGTGCCAGTAAGGCGGGAGGAGATACGCAGTATTTT
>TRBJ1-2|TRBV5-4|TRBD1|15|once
CASSQGQGGPYGYTF
TGTGCCAGCAGCCAAGGACAGGGAGGCCCCTATGGCTACACCTTC
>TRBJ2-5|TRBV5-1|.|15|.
CASSSPEGIQETQYF
TGCGCCAGCAGCTCCCCGGAGGGGATCCAAGAGACCCAGTACTTC
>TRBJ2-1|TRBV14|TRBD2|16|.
CASSRTLAASYNEQFF
TGTGCCAGCAGCCGGACGCTAGCGGCCTCCTACAATGAGCAGTTCTTC
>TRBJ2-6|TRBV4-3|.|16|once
CASSHSGNSGANVLTF
TGCGCCAGCAGCCACTCAGGGAATTCAGGGGCCAACGTCCTGACTTTC
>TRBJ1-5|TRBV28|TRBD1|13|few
CASLTGGGQPQHF
TGTGCCAGCCTTACAGGGGGGGGTCAGCCCCAGCATTTT
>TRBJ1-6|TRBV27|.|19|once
CASSLSESSGSSYNSPLHF
TGTGCCAGCAGTTTATCGGAGTCGTCGGGGAGCTCCTATAATTCACCCCTCCACTTT
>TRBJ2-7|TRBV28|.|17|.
CASSLYLQGATRYEQYF
TGTGCCAGCAGTTTATACTTACAGGGCGCTACCCGGTACGAGCAGTACTTC
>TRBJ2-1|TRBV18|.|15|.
CASSPPGLRRNEQFF
TGTGCCAGCTCACCACCGGGACTTCGGAGGAATGAGCAGTTCTTC
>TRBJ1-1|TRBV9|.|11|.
CASSSATEAFF
TGTGCCAGCAGCAGCGCGACTGAAGCTTTCTTT
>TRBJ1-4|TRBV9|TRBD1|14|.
CASSVSQGSEKLFF
TGTGCCAGCAGCGTTTCACAGGGGAGTGAAAAACTGTTTTTT
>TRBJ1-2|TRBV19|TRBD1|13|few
CASMGTAHYGYTF
TGTGCCAGTATGGGGACAGCGCACTATGGCTACACCTTC
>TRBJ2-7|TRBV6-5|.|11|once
CASTHFDEQYF
TGTGCCAGCACCCACTTCGACGAGCAGTACTTC
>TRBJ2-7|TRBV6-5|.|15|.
CASSRRLARSYEQYF
TGTGCCAGCAGCCGGAGGCTAGCGCGCTCCTACGAGCAGTACTTC
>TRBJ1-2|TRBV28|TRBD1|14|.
CASIGTGSNYGYTF
TGTGCCAGCATTGGGACAGGGAGTAACTATGGCTACACCTTC
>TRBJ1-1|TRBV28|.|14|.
CASSLLAGRTEAFF
TGTGCCAGCAGCCTCCTCGCGGGACGTACTGAAGCTTTCTTT
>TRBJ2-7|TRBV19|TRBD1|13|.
CASSRDSSYEQYF
TGTGCCAGTAGTAGGGACAGCTCCTACGAGCAGTACTTC
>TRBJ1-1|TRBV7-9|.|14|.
CASSLFGGNTEAFF
TGTGCCAGCAGCTTATTCGGAGGGAACACTGAAGCTTTCTTT